This T cell receptor beta chain was recovered during a study of blood T cell repertoires in COVID-19. About the research overall: Collection of acute and convalescent COVID-19 samples took place in the United States, Italy and Spain.

In the original analysis: Nucleated cell counts were estimated from reference gene primer amplification. TCRdb's copy holds only in-frame clones and misses some; the assay was immunoSEQ multiplex PCR. From that table come the V and J calls and clone size; the DNA was used to work out D and trimming. The sample lists about 82,000 clones; around 83% were seen once. Sequencing was performed on peripheral blood. This TCR was recovered from an older woman with acute or convalescent COVID-19.

The CDR3 DNA reads TGTGCCAGCAGTTTATGGGGCGAAGAGACCCAGTACTTC. This codes for CASSLWGEETQYF. This chain uses TRBV27 with TRBJ2-5; tentatively, D is TRBD1 (5 bases). The germline gives CDR1 MNHEY, CDR2 SMNVEV (reference sequence). The CDR3 extends over 13 amino acids. V lost 1 base and J lost 3, with 6 bases in between.